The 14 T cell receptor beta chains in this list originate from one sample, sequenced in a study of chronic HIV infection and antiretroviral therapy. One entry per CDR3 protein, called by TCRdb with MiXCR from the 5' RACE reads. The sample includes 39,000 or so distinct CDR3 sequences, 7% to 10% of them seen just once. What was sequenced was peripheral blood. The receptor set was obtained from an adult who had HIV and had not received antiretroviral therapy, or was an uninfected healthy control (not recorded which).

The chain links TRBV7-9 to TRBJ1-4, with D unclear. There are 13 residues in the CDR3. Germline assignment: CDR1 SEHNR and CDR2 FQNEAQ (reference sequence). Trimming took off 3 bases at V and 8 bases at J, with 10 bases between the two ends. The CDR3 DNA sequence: TGTGCCAGCAGCTTCTCCCCCAGGGAAAAACTGTTTTTT. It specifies CASSFSPREKLFF. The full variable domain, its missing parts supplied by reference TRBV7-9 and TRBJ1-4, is DTGVSQNPRHKITKRGQNVTFRCDPISEHNRLYWYRQTLGQGPEFLTYFQNEAQLEKSRLLSDRFSAERPKGSFSTLEIQRTEQGDSAMYLCASSFSPREKLFFGSGTQLSVL.

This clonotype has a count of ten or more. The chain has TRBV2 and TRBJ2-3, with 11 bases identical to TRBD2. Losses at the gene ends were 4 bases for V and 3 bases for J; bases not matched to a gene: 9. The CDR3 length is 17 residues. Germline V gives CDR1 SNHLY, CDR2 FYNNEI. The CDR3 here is CASSATRLAGLTDTQYF. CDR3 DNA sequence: TGTGCCAGCAGTGCGACAAGACTAGCGGGATTGACAGATACGCAGTATTTT.

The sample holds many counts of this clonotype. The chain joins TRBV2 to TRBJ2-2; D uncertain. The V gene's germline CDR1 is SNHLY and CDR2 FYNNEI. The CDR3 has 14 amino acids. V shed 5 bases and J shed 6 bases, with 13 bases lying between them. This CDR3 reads CASSIRASAGELFF. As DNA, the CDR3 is TGTGCCAGCAGTATCCGAGCGTCCGCCGGGGAGCTGTTTTTT.

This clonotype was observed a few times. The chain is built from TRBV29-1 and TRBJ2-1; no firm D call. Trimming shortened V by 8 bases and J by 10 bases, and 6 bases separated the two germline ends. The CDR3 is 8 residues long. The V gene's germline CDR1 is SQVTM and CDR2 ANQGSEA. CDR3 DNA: TGCAGCTCCGAGGAGCAGTTCTTC. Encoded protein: CSSEEQFF.

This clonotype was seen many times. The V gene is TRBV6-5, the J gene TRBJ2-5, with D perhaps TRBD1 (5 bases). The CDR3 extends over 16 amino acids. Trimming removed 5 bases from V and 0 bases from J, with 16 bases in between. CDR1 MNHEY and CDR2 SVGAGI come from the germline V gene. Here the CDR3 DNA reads TGTGCCAGCAGTCTTCGACAGAACCTGTACCAAGAGACCCAGTACTTC. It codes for CASSLRQNLYQETQYF.

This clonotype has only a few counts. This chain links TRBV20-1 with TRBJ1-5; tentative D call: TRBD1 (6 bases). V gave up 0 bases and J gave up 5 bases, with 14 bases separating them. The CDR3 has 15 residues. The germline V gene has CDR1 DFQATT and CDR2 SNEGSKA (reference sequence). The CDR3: CSARDGGPVDQPQHF. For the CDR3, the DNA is TGCAGTGCTAGAGATGGGGGCCCAGTGGATCAGCCCCAGCATTTT.

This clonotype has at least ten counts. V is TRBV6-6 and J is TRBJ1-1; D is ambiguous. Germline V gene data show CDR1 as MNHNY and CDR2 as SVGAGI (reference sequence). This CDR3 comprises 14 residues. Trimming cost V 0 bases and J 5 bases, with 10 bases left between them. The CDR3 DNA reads TGTGCCAGCAGTTACTCGATTGGGCGGACTGAAGCTTTCTTT. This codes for CASSYSIGRTEAFF.

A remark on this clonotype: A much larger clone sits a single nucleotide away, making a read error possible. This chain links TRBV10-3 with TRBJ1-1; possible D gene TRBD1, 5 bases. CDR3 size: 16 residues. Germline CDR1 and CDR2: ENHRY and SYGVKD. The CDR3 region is CAISQTDSIMNTETFF. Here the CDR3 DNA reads TGTGCCATCAGCCAGACAGACTCCATAATGAACACTGAAACTTTCTTT.

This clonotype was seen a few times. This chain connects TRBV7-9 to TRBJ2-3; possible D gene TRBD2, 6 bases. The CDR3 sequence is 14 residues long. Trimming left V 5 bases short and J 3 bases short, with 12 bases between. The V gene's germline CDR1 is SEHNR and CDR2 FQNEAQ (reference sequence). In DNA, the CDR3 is TGTGCCAGCAGCATAAGTGGGACTACAGATACGCAGTATTTT. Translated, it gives CASSISGTTDTQYF.

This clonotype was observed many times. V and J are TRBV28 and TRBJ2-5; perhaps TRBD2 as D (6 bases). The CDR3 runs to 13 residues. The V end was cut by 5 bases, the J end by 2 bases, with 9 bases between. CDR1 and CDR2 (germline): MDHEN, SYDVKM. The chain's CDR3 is CASSTGLQETQYF. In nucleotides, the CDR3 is TGTGCCAGCAGTACGGGACTTCAAGAGACCCAGTACTTC. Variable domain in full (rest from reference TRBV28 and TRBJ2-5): DVKVTQSSRYLVKRTGEKVFLECVQDMDHENMFWYRQDPGLGLRLIYFSYDVKMKEKGDIPEGYSVSREKKERFSLILESASTNQTSMYLCASSTGLQETQYFGPGTRLLVL.

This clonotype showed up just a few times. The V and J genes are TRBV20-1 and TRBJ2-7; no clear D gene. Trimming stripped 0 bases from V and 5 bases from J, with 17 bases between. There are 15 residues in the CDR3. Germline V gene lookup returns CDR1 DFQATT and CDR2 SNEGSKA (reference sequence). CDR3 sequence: CSARDLPTNRHEQYF. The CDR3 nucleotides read TGCAGTGCTAGAGATTTGCCTACGAATCGCCACGAGCAGTACTTC.

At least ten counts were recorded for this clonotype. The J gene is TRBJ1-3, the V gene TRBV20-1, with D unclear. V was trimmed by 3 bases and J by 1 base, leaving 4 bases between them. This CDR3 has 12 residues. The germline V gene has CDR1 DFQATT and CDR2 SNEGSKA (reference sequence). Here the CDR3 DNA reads TGCAGTGCTAGGACGTCTGGAAACACCATATATTTT. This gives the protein CSARTSGNTIYF.

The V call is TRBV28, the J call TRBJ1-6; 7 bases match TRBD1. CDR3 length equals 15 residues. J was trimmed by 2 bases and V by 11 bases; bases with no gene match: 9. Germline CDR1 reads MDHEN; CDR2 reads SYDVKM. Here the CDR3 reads CAVKTGQAYNSPLHF. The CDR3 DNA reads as TGTGCCGTTAAGACAGGGCAGGCCTATAATTCACCCCTCCACTTT.

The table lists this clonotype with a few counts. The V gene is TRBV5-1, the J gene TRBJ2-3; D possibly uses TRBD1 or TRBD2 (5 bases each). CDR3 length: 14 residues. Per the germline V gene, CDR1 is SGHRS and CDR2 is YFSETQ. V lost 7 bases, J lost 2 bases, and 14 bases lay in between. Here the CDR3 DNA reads TGCGCCAGCGGCGTGGGGACCGTCACAGATACGCAGTATTTT. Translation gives CASGVGTVTDTQYF.